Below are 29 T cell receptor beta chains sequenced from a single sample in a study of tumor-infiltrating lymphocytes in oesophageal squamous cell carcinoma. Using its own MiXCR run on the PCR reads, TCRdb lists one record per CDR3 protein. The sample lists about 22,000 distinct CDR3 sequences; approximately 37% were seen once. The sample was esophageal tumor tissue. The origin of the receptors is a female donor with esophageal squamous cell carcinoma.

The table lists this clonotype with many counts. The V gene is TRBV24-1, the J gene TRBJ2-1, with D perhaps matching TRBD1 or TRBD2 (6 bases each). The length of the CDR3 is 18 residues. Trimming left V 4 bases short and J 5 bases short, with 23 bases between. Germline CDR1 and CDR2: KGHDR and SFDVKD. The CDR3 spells CATSDPNPGAKIHNEQFF. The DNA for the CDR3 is TGTGCCACCAGTGACCCTAATCCGGGGGCAAAGATCCACAATGAGCAGTTCTTC.

The chain's CDR3 is CASSLDQNGYTF. The CDR3 DNA follows: TGTGCCAGCAGCTTAGACCAAAATGGCTACACCTTC. The V and J genes are TRBV7-4 and TRBJ1-2; D is unclear. The CDR3 consists of 12 residues. The germline gives CDR1 SGHVT, CDR2 SQSDAQ. V lost 1 base and J lost 6, with 6 bases in between.

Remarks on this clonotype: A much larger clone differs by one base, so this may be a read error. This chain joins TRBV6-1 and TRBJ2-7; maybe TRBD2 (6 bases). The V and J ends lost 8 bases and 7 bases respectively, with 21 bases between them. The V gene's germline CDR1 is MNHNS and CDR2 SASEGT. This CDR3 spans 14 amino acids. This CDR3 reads CASLRDRQAAEQYF. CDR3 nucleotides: TGTGCCAGCTTGCGGGATCGGCAAGCTGCGGAGCAGTACTTC.

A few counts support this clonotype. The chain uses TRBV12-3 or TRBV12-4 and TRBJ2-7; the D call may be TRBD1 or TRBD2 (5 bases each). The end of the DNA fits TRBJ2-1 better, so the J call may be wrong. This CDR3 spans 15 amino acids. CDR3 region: CASSATSGGHNEQFF. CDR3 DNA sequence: TGTGCCAGCAGTGCCACTAGTGGGGGACACAATGAGCAGTTCTTC.

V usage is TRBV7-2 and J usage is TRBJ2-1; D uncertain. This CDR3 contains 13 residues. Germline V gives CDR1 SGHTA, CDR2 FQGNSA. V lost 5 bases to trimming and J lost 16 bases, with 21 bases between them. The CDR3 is CASSPIGIGPVFF. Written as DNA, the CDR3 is TGTGCCAGCAGCCCTATCGGCATAGGCCCCGTATTCTTC.

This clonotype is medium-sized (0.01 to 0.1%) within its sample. CDR3 in DNA: TGTGCCAGCAGCTTCTTTTCCAGCGGGAGTTTTGAGCAGTTCTTC. Encoded protein: CASSFFSSGSFEQFF. The genes are TRBV5-4 and TRBJ2-1, with TRBD2 matching 8 bases. Per the germline V gene, CDR1 is SGHNT and CDR2 is YYREEE (reference sequence). The V and J ends lost 2 bases and 9 bases, in that order; junction bases with no gene match: 10. This CDR3 comprises 15 residues.

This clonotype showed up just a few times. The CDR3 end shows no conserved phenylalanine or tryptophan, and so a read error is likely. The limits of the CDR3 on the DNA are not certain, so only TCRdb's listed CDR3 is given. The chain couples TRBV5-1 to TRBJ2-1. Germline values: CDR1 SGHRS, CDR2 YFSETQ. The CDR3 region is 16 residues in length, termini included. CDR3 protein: CASSLDSYGVGYTFGS.

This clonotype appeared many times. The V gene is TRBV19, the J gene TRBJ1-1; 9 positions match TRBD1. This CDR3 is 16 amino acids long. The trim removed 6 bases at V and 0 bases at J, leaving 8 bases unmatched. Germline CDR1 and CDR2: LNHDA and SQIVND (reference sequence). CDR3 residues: CASSSGQGLMNTEAFF. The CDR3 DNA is TGTGCCAGTAGCTCCGGACAGGGGCTTATGAACACTGAAGCTTTCTTT.

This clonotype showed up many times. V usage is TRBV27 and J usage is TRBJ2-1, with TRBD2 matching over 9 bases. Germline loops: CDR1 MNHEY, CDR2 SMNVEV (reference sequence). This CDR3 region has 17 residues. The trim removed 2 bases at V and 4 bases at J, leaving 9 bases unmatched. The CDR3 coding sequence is TGTGCCAGCAGTTTACGTACCGGACTAGCGACTTACAATGAGCAGTTCTTC. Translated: CASSLRTGLATYNEQFF.

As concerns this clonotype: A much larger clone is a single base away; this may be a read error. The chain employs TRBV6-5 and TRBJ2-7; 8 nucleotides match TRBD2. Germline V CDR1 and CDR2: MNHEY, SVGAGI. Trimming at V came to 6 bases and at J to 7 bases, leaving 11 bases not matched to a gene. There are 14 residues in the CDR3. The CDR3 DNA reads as TGTGCCAGCAGGGGACTAGGCTTGAACAATGAGCAGTACTTC. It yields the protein CASRGLGLNNEQYF.

CDR3 bases: TGTGCCAGCAGCCAAGACCAGCGGGAGTTCTCGGGGACCGGGGAGCTGTTTTTT. Protein: CASSQDQREFSGTGELFF. The chain couples TRBV4-2 to TRBJ2-2; 8 bases align to TRBD2. The CDR3 is 18 amino acids. Germline assignment: CDR1 LGHNA and CDR2 YNFKEQ. V was clipped by 0 bases and J by 5 bases; unmatched bases: 11.

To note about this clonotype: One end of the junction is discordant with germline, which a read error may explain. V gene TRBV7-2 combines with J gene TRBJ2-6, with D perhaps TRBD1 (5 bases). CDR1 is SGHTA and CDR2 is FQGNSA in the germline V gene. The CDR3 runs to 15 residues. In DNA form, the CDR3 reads TGTGCCAGCAGCCCAGGCTCCTCTGGGGCCAACGTCCCGACTTTC. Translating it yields CASSPGSSGANVPTF. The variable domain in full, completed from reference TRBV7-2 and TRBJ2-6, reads GAGVSQSPSNKVTEKGKDVELRCDPISGHTALYWYRQSLGQGLEFLIYFQGNSAPDKSGLPSDRFSAERTGGSVSTLTIQRTQQEDSAVYLCASSPGSSGANVPTFGAGSRLTVL.

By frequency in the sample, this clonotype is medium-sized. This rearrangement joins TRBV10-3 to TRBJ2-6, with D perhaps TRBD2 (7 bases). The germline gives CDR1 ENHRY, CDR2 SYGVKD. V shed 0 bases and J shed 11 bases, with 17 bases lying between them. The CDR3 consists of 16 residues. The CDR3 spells CAISESGGAQAHVLTF. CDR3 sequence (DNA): TGTGCCATCAGTGAGTCGGGGGGGGCGCAAGCCCACGTCCTGACTTTC.

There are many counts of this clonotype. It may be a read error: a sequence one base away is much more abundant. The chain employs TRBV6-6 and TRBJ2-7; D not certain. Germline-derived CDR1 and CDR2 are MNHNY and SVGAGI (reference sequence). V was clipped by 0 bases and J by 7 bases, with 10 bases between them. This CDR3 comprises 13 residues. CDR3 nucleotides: TGTGCCAGCAGTTACTCACCCGACAATGAGCAGTACTTC. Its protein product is CASSYSPDNEQYF.

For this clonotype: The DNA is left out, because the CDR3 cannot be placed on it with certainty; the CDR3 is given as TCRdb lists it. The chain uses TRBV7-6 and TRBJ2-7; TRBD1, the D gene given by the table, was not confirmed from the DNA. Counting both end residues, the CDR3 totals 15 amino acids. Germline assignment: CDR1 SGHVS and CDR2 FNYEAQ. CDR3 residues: CASSLGDNYGYTFGF.

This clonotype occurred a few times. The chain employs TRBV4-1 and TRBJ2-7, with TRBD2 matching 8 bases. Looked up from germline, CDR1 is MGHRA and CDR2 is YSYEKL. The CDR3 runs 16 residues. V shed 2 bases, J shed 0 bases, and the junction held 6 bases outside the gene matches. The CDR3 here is CASSQSTGTSSYEQYF. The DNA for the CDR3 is TGCGCCAGCAGCCAATCGACCGGGACTAGCTCCTACGAGCAGTACTTC.

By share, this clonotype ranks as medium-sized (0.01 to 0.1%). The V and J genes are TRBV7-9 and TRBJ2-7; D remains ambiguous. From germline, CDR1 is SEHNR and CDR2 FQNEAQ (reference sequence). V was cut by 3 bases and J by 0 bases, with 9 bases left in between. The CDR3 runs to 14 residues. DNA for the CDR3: TGTGCCAGCAGCTTTCACGGTCCCTCCTACGAGCAGTACTTC. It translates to CASSFHGPSYEQYF. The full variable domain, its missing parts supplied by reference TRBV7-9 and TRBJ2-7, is DTGVSQNPRHKITKRGQNVTFRCDPISEHNRLYWYRQTLGQGPEFLTYFQNEAQLEKSRLLSDRFSAERPKGSFSTLEIQRTEQGDSAMYLCASSFHGPSYEQYFGPGTRLTVT.

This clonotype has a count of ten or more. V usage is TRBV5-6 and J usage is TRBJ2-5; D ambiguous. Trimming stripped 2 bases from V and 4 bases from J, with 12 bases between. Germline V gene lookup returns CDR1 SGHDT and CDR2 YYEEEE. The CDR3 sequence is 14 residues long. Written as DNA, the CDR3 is TGTGCCAGCAGCTTATCTGGGATCGGAGAGACCCAGTACTTC. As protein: CASSLSGIGETQYF.

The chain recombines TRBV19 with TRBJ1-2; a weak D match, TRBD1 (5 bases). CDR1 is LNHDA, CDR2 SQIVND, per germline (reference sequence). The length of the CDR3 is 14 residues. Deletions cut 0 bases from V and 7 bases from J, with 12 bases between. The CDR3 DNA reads TGTGCCAGTAGTATAGATCCGACAGATCCTGGCTACACCTTC. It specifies CASSIDPTDPGYTF.

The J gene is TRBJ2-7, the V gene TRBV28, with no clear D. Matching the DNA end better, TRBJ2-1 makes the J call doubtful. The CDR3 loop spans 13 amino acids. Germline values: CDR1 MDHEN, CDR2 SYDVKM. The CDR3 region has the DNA TGTGCCAGCAGTTCCCCACAACACAATGAGCAGTTCTTC. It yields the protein CASSSPQHNEQFF.

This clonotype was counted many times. CDR3 region: CASGGGTDTQYF. Here the CDR3 DNA reads TGTGCCAGCGGGGGGGGCACAGATACGCAGTATTTT. This chain joins TRBV12-3 or TRBV12-4 and TRBJ2-3; TRBD2 matches 7 bases. Trimming removed 8 bases from V and 1 base from J; junction bases left unmatched: 0. CDR3 size: 12 residues.

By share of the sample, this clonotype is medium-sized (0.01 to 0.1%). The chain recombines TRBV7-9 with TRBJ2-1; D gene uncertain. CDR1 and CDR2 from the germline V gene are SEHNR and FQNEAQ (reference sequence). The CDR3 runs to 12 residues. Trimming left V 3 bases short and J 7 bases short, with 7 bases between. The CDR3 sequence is CASSFLGNEQFF. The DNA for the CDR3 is TGTGCCAGCAGCTTTTTGGGGAATGAGCAGTTCTTC.

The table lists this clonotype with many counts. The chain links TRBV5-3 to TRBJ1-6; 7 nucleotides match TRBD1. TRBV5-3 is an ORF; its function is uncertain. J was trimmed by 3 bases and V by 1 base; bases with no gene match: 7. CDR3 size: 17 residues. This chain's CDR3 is CARSLISGGVYNSPLHF. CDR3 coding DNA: TGTGCCAGAAGCTTGATTTCAGGGGGGGTCTATAATTCACCCCTCCACTTT.

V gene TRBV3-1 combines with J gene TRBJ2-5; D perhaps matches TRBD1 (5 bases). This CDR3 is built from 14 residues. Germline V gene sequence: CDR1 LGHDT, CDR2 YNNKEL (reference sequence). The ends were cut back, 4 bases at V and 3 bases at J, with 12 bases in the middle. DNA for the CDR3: TGTGCCAGCAGCCCCCAATCGACAGAAGAGACCCAGTACTTC. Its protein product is CASSPQSTEETQYF.

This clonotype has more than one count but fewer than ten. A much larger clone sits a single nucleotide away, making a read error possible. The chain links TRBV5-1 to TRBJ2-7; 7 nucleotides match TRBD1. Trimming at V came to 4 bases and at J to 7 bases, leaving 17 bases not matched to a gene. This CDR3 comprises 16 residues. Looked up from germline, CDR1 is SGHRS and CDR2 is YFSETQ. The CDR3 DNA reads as TGCGCCAGCAGCCTCCACAGCTGGACAGGTTACAATGAGCAGTACTTC. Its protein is CASSLHSWTGYNEQYF.

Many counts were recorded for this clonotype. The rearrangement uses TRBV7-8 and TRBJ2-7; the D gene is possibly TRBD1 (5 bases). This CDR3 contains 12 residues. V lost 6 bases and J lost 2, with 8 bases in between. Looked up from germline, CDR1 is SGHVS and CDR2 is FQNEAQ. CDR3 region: CASRTGPYEQYF. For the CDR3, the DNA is TGTGCCAGCAGAACAGGACCCTACGAGCAGTACTTC.

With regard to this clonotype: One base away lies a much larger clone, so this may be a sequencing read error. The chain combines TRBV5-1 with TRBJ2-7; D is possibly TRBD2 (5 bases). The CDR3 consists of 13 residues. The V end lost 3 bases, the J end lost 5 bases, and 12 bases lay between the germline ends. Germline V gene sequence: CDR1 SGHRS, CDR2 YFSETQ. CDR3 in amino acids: CASSSGFFNEQYF. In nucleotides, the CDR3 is TGCGCCAGCAGCTCGGGGTTCTTCAACGAGCAGTACTTC.

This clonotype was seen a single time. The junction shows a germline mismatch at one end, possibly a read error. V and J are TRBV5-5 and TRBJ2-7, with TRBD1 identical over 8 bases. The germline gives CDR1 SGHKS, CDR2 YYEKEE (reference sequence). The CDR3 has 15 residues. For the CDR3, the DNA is TGTGCCAGCAGTTACGAACCAGGGGGCTCCTACGAGCAGTTATTC. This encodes CASSYEPGGSYEQLF.

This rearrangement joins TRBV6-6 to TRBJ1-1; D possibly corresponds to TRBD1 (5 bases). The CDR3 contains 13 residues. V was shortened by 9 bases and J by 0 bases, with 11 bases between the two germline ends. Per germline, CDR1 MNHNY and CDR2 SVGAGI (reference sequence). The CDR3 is CASGTAMNTEAFF. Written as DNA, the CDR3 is TGTGCCAGTGGGACGGCGATGAACACTGAAGCTTTCTTT.